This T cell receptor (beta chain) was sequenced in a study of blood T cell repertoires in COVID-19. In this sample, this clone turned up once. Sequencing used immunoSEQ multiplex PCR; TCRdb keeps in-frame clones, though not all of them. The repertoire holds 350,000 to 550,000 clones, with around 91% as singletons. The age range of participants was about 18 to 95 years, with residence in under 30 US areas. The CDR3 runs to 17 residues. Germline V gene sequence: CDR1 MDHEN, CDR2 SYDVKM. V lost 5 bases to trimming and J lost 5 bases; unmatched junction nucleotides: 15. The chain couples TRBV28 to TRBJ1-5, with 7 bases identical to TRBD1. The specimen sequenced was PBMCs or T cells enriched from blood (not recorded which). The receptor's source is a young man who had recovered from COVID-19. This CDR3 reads CASSPSLGGGAHQPQHF. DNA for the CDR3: TGTGCCAGCAGTCCCTCCCTCGGAGGGGGCGCCCATCAGCCCCAGCATTTT.